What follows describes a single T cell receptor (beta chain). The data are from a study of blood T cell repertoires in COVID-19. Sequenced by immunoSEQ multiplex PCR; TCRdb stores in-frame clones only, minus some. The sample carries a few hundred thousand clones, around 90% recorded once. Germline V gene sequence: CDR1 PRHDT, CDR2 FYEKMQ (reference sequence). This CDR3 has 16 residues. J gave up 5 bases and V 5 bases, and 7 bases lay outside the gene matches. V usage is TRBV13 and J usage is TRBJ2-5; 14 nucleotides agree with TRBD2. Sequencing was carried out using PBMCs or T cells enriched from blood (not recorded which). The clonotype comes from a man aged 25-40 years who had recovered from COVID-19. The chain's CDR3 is CASSQRLAGGRETQYF. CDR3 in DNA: TGTGCCAGCAGCCAAAGACTAGCGGGGGGGCGGGAGACCCAGTACTTC.